This T cell receptor (beta chain) appears in the sequencing data of a study of vaccination and CD4 T cells after COVID-19. CDR3 length equals 11 residues. Trimming cost V 3 bases and J 3 bases, with 0 bases left between them. CDR1 is MDHEN and CDR2 is SYDVKM in the germline V gene. The treatment is: approximately 9-day PBMC culture with coronavirus spike peptide pools or control peptides (ViraFEST assay). Researchers used the Oncomine TCR Beta short-read assay to sequence DNA from cultured CD4+ T cells. A single record per CDR3 protein comes from TCRdb applying MiXCR to the PCR reads. This table has 20,000 to 25,000 distinct CDR3 sequences, about 68% appearing once. On this clonotype itself: Its specificity is unknown.

The rearrangement joins TRBV28 to TRBJ1-5; no clear D. The sample comprised CD4+ T cells from blood, cultured in vitro. The TCR comes from a human donor who had recovered from COVID-19. The CDR3 loop reads CASSFNQPQHF. In DNA form, the CDR3 reads TGTGCCAGCAGTTTCAATCAGCCCCAGCATTTT.